The clone carrying this TCR beta chain has at least ten counts. Its specificity is not known. This sample was included in a study of T cells in Graves' hyperthyroidism and ophthalmopathy. Study-wide background: Peripheral blood samples were taken at initial diagnosis, prior to any treatment. General observations from the study: Blood also carried most thyroid clonotypes expanded above 0.001.

RNA transcripts were the template for amplifying TCR beta CDR3 regions. The TCR CDR3 was amplified in a first-round RT-PCR using the HTBI primer set. MiXCR was run by TCRdb on the multiplex PCR reads, yielding one entry per CDR3 protein. The sample records 350,000 or so distinct CDR3 sequences, around a sixth being singletons. Ophthalmopathy cases met thresholds of Clinical Activity Score at least 3, NOSPECS grade at least 4 and duration under 3 months. Each diagnosis was grounded in clinical symptoms, serum thyroxine and TRAb, thyroid ultrasound, and orbital computed tomography. Sequences were obtained from blood. This sequence originates from a middle-aged woman with Graves' ophthalmopathy.

The CDR3 loop is CASRESGTRETQYF. DNA for the CDR3: TGTGCCAGCAGGGAATCCGGGACTCGGGAGACCCAGTACTTC. V usage is TRBV2 and J usage is TRBJ2-5; the D gene is possibly TRBD2 (6 bases). V shed 6 bases and J shed 5 bases, with 16 bases lying between them. CDR3 length: 14 residues. Per the germline V gene, CDR1 is SNHLY and CDR2 is FYNNEI.